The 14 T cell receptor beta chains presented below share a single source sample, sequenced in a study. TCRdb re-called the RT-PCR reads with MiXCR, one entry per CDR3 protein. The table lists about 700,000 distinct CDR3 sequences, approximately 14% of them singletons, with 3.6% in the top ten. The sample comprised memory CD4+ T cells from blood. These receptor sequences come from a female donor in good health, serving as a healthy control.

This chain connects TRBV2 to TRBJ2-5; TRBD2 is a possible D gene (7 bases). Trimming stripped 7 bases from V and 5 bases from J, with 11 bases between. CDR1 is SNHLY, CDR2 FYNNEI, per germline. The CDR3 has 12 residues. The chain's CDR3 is CASKAGAETQYF. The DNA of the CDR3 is TGTGCCAGCAAGGCGGGGGCTGAGACCCAGTACTTC.

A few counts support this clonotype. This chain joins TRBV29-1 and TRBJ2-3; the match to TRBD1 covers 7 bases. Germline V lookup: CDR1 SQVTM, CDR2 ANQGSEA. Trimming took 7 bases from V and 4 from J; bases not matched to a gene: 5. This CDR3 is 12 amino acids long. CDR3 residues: CSAEGAADTQYF. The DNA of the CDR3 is TGCAGCGCCGAGGGGGCCGCAGATACGCAGTATTTT.

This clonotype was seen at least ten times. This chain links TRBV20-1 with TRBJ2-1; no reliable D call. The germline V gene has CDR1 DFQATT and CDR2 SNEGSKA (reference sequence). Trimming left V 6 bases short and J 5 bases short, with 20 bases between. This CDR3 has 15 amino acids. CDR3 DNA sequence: TGCAGTGCCCCCGAGGCACGAAATTTCAACAATGAGCAGTTCTTC. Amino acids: CSAPEARNFNNEQFF.

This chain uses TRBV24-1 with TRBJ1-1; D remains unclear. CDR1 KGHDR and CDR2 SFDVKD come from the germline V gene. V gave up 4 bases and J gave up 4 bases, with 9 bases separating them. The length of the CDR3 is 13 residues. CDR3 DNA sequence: TGTGCCACCAGTGACCTGACGGCCACTGAAGCTTTCTTT. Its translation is CATSDLTATEAFF.

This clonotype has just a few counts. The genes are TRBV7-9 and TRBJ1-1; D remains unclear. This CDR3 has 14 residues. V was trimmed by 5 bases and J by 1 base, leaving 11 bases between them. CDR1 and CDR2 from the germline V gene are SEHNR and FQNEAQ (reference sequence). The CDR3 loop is CASSGFGTNTEAFF. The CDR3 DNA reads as TGTGCCAGCAGCGGATTCGGAACGAACACTGAAGCTTTCTTT. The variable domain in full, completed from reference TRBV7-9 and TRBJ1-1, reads DTGVSQNPRHKITKRGQNVTFRCDPISEHNRLYWYRQTLGQGPEFLTYFQNEAQLEKSRLLSDRFSAERPKGSFSTLEIQRTEQGDSAMYLCASSGFGTNTEAFFGQGTRLTVV.

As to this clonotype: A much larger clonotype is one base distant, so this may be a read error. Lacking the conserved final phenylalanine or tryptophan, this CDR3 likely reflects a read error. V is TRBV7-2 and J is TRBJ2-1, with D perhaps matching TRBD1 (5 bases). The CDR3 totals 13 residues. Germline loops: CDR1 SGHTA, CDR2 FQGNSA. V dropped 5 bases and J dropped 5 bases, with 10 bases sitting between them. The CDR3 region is CASSRQLDNEQFL. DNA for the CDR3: TGTGCCAGCAGCCGACAGCTCGACAATGAGCAGTTCTTA.

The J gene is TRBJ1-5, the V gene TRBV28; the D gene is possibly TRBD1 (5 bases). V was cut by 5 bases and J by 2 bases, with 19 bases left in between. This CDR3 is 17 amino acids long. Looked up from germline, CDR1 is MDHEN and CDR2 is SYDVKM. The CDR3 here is CASSPFGRRGGNQPQHF. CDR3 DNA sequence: TGTGCCAGCAGTCCCTTCGGGCGGCGGGGGGGCAATCAGCCCCAGCATTTT. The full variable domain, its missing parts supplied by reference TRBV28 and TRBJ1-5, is DVKVTQSSRYLVKRTGEKVFLECVQDMDHENMFWYRQDPGLGLRLIYFSYDVKMKEKGDIPEGYSVSREKKERFSLILESASTNQTSMYLCASSPFGRRGGNQPQHFGDGTRLSIL.

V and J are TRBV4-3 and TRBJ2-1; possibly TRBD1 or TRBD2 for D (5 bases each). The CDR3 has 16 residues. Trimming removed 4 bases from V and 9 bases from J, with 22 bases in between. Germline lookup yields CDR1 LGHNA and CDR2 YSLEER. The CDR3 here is CASSPLAGTQGGEQFF. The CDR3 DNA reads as TGCGCCAGCAGCCCCCTTGCCGGGACCCAAGGCGGTGAGCAGTTCTTC.

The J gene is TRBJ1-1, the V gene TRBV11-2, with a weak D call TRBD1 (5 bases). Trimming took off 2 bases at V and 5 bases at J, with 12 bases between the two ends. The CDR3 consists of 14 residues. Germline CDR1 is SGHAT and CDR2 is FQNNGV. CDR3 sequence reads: CASSLTGRGTEAFF. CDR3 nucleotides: TGTGCCAGCAGCTTAACGGGGCGGGGGACTGAAGCTTTCTTT. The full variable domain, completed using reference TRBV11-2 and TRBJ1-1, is EAGVAQSPRYKIIEKRQSVAFWCNPISGHATLYWYQQILGQGPKLLIQFQNNGVVDDSQLPKDRFSAERLKGVDSTLKIQPAKLEDSAVYLCASSLTGRGTEAFFGQGTRLTVV.

The CDR3 nucleotides read TGCAGCGTTGAAGATACAGGGGGCGCGAGGGAGACCCAGTACTTC. Translating it yields CSVEDTGGARETQYF. J is TRBJ2-5 and V is TRBV29-1; 9 nucleotides line up with TRBD1. Germline assignment: CDR1 SQVTM and CDR2 ANQGSEA. Trimming removed 0 bases from V and 5 bases from J; junction bases left unmatched: 7. The CDR3 has 15 amino acids.

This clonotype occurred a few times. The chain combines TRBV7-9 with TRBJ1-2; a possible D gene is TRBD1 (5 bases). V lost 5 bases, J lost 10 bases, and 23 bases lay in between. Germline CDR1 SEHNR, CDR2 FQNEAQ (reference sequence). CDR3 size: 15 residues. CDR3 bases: TGTGCCAGCAGCCCGAGACAGCTAACGGGGGGTGACTACACCTTC. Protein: CASSPRQLTGGDYTF. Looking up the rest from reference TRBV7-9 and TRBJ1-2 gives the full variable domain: DTGVSQNPRHKITKRGQNVTFRCDPISEHNRLYWYRQTLGQGPEFLTYFQNEAQLEKSRLLSDRFSAERPKGSFSTLEIQRTEQGDSAMYLCASSPRQLTGGDYTFGSGTRLTVV.

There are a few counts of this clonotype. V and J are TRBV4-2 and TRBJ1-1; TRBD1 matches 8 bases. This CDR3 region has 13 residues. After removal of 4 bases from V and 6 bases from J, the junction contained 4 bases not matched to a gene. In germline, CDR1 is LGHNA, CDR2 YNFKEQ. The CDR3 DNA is TGTGCCAGCAGCCGGGACAGGACCCCTGAAGCTTTCTTT. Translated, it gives CASSRDRTPEAFF.

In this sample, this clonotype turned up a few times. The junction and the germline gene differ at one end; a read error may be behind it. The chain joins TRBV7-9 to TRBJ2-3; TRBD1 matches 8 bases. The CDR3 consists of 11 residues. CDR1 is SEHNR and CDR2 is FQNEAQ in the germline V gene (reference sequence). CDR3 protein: CASSPGQGVWF. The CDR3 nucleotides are TGTGCCAGCAGTCCAGGACAGGGTGTGTGGTTT. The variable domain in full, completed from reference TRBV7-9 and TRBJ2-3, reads DTGVSQNPRHKITKRGQNVTFRCDPISEHNRLYWYRQTLGQGPEFLTYFQNEAQLEKSRLLSDRFSAERPKGSFSTLEIQRTEQGDSAMYLCASSPGQGVWFGPGTRLTVL.

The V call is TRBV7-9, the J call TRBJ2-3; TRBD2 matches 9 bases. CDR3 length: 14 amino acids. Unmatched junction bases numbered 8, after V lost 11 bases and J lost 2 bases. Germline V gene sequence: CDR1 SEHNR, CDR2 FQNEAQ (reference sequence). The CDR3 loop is CASNSGGNTDTQYF. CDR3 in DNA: TGTGCCTCTAATAGCGGGGGAAACACAGATACGCAGTATTTT.